This passage covers 14 T cell receptor beta chains from one sample sequenced in a study of T cell repertoires and HLA-DP antigens. Their antigens remain unidentified. Produced via immunoSEQ multiplex PCR; TCRdb's table is partial and in-frame only. Here the sample spans about 89,000 clones, around nine tenths being singletons. Material for sequencing was CD4+ T cells from PBMCs. The receptors here all came from a man in his fifties or sixties in good health and CMV-seronegative.

This clone was counted between two and nine times. The chain employs TRBV18 and TRBJ1-1; D not certain. Trimming removed 0 bases at V and 5 bases at J, with 7 bases between. Germline CDR1 is KGHSH and CDR2 is LQKENI. The CDR3 has 13 amino acids. The CDR3 nucleotides read TGTGCCAGCTCACCACCTTCGGGAACTGAAGCTTTCTTT. Its protein is CASSPPSGTEAFF.

The rearrangement joins TRBV6-5 to TRBJ2-7; weak D call: TRBD1 (6 bases). CDR3 size: 13 residues. V lost 0 bases, J lost 4 bases, and 7 bases lay in between. Looked up from germline, CDR1 is MNHEY and CDR2 is SVGAGI. CDR3 in amino acids: CASSYSQGYEQYF. CDR3 DNA: TGTGCCAGCAGTTACTCACAGGGATACGAGCAGTACTTC.

This clone came up a few times. The rearrangement links TRBV7-9 to TRBJ1-1; weak D call: TRBD1 (5 bases). Trimming took 5 bases from V and 5 from J, leaving 12 bases between them. CDR1 is SEHNR, CDR2 FQNEAQ, per germline (reference sequence). This CDR3 spans 13 amino acids. CDR3 coding DNA: TGTGCCAGCAGCCGTACGGGGGGAACTGAAGCTTTCTTT. This translates into CASSRTGGTEAFF.

This chain uses TRBV5-4 with TRBJ2-7; D may be TRBD1 (5 bases). Germline V lookup: CDR1 SGHNT, CDR2 YYREEE (reference sequence). The CDR3 consists of 14 residues. V lost 5 bases and J lost 0, with 12 bases in between. The CDR3 DNA sequence: TGTGCCAGCAGAATGGACATTGGCTCCTACGAGCAGTACTTC. Translating it yields CASRMDIGSYEQYF. Full variable domain (remainder filled in from reference TRBV5-4 and TRBJ2-7): ETGVTQSPTHLIKTRGQQVTLRCSSQSGHNTVSWYQQALGQGPQFIFQYYREEENGRGNFPPRFSGLQFPNYSSELNVNALELDDSALYLCASRMDIGSYEQYFGPGTRLTVT.

The chain uses TRBV9 and TRBJ1-1; 8 bases fit TRBD1. V was clipped by 4 bases and J by 0 bases; unmatched bases: 2. The CDR3 covers 14 residues. Germline assignment: CDR1 SGDLS and CDR2 YYNGEE. CDR3 residues: CASSTGQVNTEAFF. CDR3 sequence (DNA): TGTGCCAGCAGCACGGGACAGGTGAACACTGAAGCTTTCTTT.

The chain uses TRBV27 and TRBJ1-1, with D maybe TRBD1 (6 bases). The CDR3 is made up of 14 amino acids. The ends were cut back, 10 bases at V and 3 bases at J, with 18 bases in the middle. The germline CDR1 and CDR2 sequences are MNHEY and SMNVEV (reference sequence). CDR3 sequence (DNA): TGTGCCACTCGAGAGGGGGGTCCTGACACTGAAGCTTTCTTT. Encoded protein: CATREGGPDTEAFF.

This clone appeared a single time. The J gene is TRBJ2-6, the V gene TRBV14, with a weak D call TRBD1 (5 bases). The CDR3 covers 15 residues. Germline CDR1 reads SGHDN; CDR2 reads FVKESK. V lost 4 bases to trimming and J lost 2 bases, with 9 bases between them. CDR3 region: CASSLGAPGANVLTF. In nucleotides, the CDR3 is TGTGCCAGCAGCCTTGGGGCTCCTGGGGCCAACGTCCTGACTTTC. The full variable domain, rest sourced from reference TRBV14 and TRBJ2-6, is EAGVTQFPSHSVIEKGQTVTLRCDPISGHDNLYWYRRVMGKEIKFLLHFVKESKQDESGMPNNRFLAERTGGTYSTLKVQPAELEDSGVYFCASSLGAPGANVLTFGAGSRLTVL.

This clone has just one count. This chain connects TRBV5-1 to TRBJ2-3; tentatively, D is TRBD2 (5 bases). Trimming removed 4 bases at V and 6 bases at J, with 15 bases between. Germline assignment: CDR1 SGHRS and CDR2 YFSETQ. The CDR3 has 14 residues. The CDR3 region is CASSIGPSGDTQYF. For the CDR3, the DNA is TGCGCCAGCAGCATCGGCCCGTCGGGGGATACGCAGTATTTT.

The chain combines TRBV7-8 with TRBJ2-7; 10 bases map to TRBD1. In germline, CDR1 is SGHVS, CDR2 FQNEAQ. The ends lost 5 bases at V and 5 bases at J; junction bases unmatched: 6. The CDR3 loop spans 14 amino acids. This CDR3 reads CASSRDRGLDEQYF. The DNA of the CDR3 is TGTGCCAGCAGCAGAGACAGGGGGCTCGACGAGCAGTACTTC.

This clone has just one count. V gene TRBV12-5 combines with J gene TRBJ2-5; 14 bases match TRBD2. This CDR3 has 16 residues. Germline V gene data show CDR1 as LGHNT and CDR2 as FRNRAP. Germline trimming cut 4 bases from V and 4 bases from J; bases unmatched to any gene: 5. The CDR3 bases are TGTGCTAGTGGTTCCACGGGACTAGCGGGAGCAGAGACCCAGTACTTC. This translates into CASGSTGLAGAETQYF.

This clone has more than one count but fewer than ten. The genes are TRBV30 and TRBJ1-2; perhaps TRBD1 as D (6 bases). This CDR3 region has 12 residues. Per germline, CDR1 GTSNPN and CDR2 SVGIG (reference sequence). V was trimmed by 2 bases and J by 8 bases, leaving 12 bases between them. The CDR3, as DNA: TGTGCCTGGAGTCAGGGGCCTGGGGGCTACACCTTC. It specifies CAWSQGPGGYTF.

The genes are TRBV27 and TRBJ2-7; D is unresolved. Per germline, CDR1 MNHEY and CDR2 SMNVEV (reference sequence). V lost 1 base to trimming and J lost 6 bases, with 16 bases between them. The CDR3 runs to 15 residues. This CDR3 is CASSLLALPGFEQYF. The CDR3 nucleotides are TGTGCCAGCAGTTTATTGGCCCTCCCCGGATTCGAGCAGTACTTC.

CDR3 sequence (DNA): TGTGCCAGCCGGACAGGGCAGGATGAAAAACTGTTTTTT. It codes for CASRTGQDEKLFF. This chain joins TRBV19 and TRBJ1-4; 8 bases are a match to TRBD1. The CDR3 consists of 13 residues. Germline CDR1 and CDR2: LNHDA and SQIVND (reference sequence). V was clipped by 9 bases and J by 6 bases; unmatched bases: 6.

The chain employs TRBV11-2 and TRBJ2-3; 8 nucleotides agree with TRBD2. The V gene's germline CDR1 is SGHAT and CDR2 FQNNGV. The V gene end was trimmed by 5 bases and the J gene end by 3 bases; junction bases not matched to a gene: 4. The CDR3 covers 14 residues. The CDR3 loop reads CASSRGGRTDTQYF. The CDR3 bases are TGTGCCAGCAGCCGGGGGGGCAGAACAGATACGCAGTATTTT.